Below are 10 T cell receptor beta chains sequenced from a single sample in a study of post-analysis software for immune sequencing data (dated by TCRdb to between 2014 and 2017). The paper as a whole reports these results and caveats: Patients showed significantly higher frequencies than controls for roughly five TRBV segments, among them TRBV5-6, TRBV5-1 and TRBV20-1.

No cognate antigen is known for these TCRs. The method behind the library was PCR. Instrument used: Illumina HiSeq 2500. To reduce PCR and sequencing biases, unique molecular identifiers were built into the TCR beta cDNA libraries. Using fastp at Q25 and MiXCR, TCRdb reprocessed the public reads and kept productive beta chains. Each entry merges the rows of one CDR3 protein and shows their most common DNA and genes. Present in this sample are around 400,000 distinct CDR3 sequences, approximately 42% of which were seen just once. About 7.6% of the sample is held by the ten biggest clonotypes. The sample was blood. These receptors originate from a girl aged 2 to 10 with multiple sclerosis.

V gene TRBV7-9 combines with J gene TRBJ1-2; D is unclear. V was pared by 3 bases and J by 6 bases, with 14 bases between. Looked up from germline, CDR1 is SEHNR and CDR2 is FQNEAQ (reference sequence). The length of the CDR3 is 14 residues. The CDR3 sequence: CASSLEAGGHGYTF. CDR3 nucleotides: TGTGCCAGCAGCTTGGAGGCAGGAGGCCATGGCTACACCTTC.

The CDR3 DNA is TGTGCCAGCACCTACGGGGGTTTTGTCCCACCCCTCCACTTT. As protein: CASTYGGFVPPLHF. This chain uses TRBV7-9 with TRBJ1-6; D might be TRBD1 (5 bases). With 7 bases removed from V and 11 bases from J, the gap between germline ends came to 18 bases. In germline, CDR1 is SEHNR, CDR2 FQNEAQ (reference sequence). The CDR3 loop spans 14 amino acids. The complete variable domain, with remaining parts taken from reference TRBV7-9 and TRBJ1-6, reads DTGVSQNPRHKITKRGQNVTFRCDPISEHNRLYWYRQTLGQGPEFLTYFQNEAQLEKSRLLSDRFSAERPKGSFSTLEIQRTEQGDSAMYLCASTYGGFVPPLHFGNGTRLTVT.

The chain uses TRBV9 and TRBJ2-1, with D perhaps matching TRBD1 or TRBD2 (5 bases each). The germline V and J ends were trimmed by 3 bases and 2 bases, with 15 bases remaining between them. The germline gives CDR1 SGDLS, CDR2 YYNGEE. This CDR3 is built from 16 residues. CDR3 region: CASSEAGTDTYNEQFF. DNA for the CDR3: TGTGCCAGCAGCGAGGCCGGGACGGATACCTACAATGAGCAGTTCTTC.

V is TRBV29-1 and J is TRBJ2-1; D not certain. Trimming pared 3 bases from V and 7 bases from J, leaving 7 bases between. Per the germline V gene, CDR1 is SQVTM and CDR2 is ANQGSEA. The CDR3 is 11 residues long. The CDR3 loop is CSVDVLNEQFF. CDR3 nucleotide sequence: TGCAGCGTTGATGTGTTGAATGAGCAGTTCTTC.

This clonotype has just one count. This rearrangement joins TRBV18 to TRBJ2-3, with D uncertain. The germline CDR1 and CDR2 sequences are KGHSH and LQKENI. CDR3 size: 13 residues. With 2 bases removed from V and 4 bases from J, the gap between germline ends came to 7 bases. This CDR3 reads CASSPKFPDTQYF. CDR3 bases: TGTGCCAGCTCACCAAAGTTTCCAGATACGCAGTATTTT.

The chain employs TRBV4-2 and TRBJ2-3, with 9 bases fitting TRBD2. V lost 0 bases, J lost 4 bases, and 5 bases stayed unmatched. The germline V gene has CDR1 LGHNA and CDR2 YNFKEQ. This CDR3 is 16 amino acids long. The CDR3 sequence is CASSQEPAGGPDTQYF. Written as DNA, the CDR3 is TGTGCCAGCAGCCAAGAGCCAGCGGGAGGCCCAGATACGCAGTATTTT.

The chain is built from TRBV5-1 and TRBJ2-7; TRBD2 matches at 9 bases. The CDR3 is 15 residues long. Trimming at V came to 3 bases and at J to 4 bases, leaving 8 bases not matched to a gene. Germline V gene sequence: CDR1 SGHRS, CDR2 YFSETQ. The CDR3 protein is CASSSTRTSAYEQYF. CDR3 DNA: TGCGCCAGCAGCTCGACTCGGACTAGCGCATACGAGCAGTACTTC.

This clonotype came up a few times. The chain carries TRBV4-1 and TRBJ2-1; a weak D match, TRBD1 (5 bases). Germline V CDR1 and CDR2: MGHRA, YSYEKL. CDR3 length: 13 amino acids. Deletions cut 9 bases from V and 3 bases from J, with 12 bases between. The CDR3 loop is CASQGFLYNEQFF. Here the CDR3 DNA reads TGCGCCAGTCAGGGATTCCTCTACAATGAGCAGTTCTTC.

The chain employs TRBV7-8 and TRBJ1-5; 8 bases match TRBD1. The CDR3 is 16 residues long. The V segment lost 7 bases and the J segment 3 bases; nucleotides outside the gene matches: 11. CDR1 is SGHVS, CDR2 FQNEAQ, per germline. The CDR3 loop reads CASTQQGVEVNQPQHF. CDR3 nucleotides: TGTGCCAGCACCCAACAGGGGGTAGAGGTCAATCAGCCCCAGCATTTT.

This chain uses TRBV20-1 with TRBJ2-4, with D possibly being TRBD2 (7 bases). Trimming took 7 bases from V and 3 from J, leaving 16 bases between them. In germline, CDR1 is DFQATT, CDR2 SNEGSKA (reference sequence). The CDR3 sequence is 14 residues long. CDR3 bases: TGCAGTGGATTGGAGGGGGGGGTCAAAAACATTCAGTACTTC. Translating gives CSGLEGGVKNIQYF.